This T cell receptor (beta chain) was found in a study of cytomegalovirus exposure and HLA in healthy donors. This clone has at least ten counts. What it binds is unknown. The CDR3 spans 12 residues. Germline V lookup: CDR1 MNHNY, CDR2 SVGAGI (reference sequence). The junction had 8 bases not matched to a gene; V was cut back by 6 bases and J by 14 bases. The study ran its PCR with 60 Vbeta and 13 Jbeta primers. The data were produced by immunoSEQ multiplex PCR, yet TCRdb's version contains in-frame clones alone and is incomplete. The profile shows about 120,000 clones, 70% to 80% of them singletons. General study results and limits: Most subjects' HLA-A and HLA-B alleles were reportedly predicted from TCR beta sequences. Apart from CMV serostatus, no immune exposure information was available.

Sequencing was carried out using PBMCs. J is TRBJ2-1 and V is TRBV6-6; 9 nucleotides line up with TRBD1. This sequence originates from a woman aged 40-49 years in good health and CMV-seropositive. CDR3 nucleotides: TGTGCCAGCAGCCTCGGACAGGGGAAGGAGTTCTTC. Residues: CASSLGQGKEFF.